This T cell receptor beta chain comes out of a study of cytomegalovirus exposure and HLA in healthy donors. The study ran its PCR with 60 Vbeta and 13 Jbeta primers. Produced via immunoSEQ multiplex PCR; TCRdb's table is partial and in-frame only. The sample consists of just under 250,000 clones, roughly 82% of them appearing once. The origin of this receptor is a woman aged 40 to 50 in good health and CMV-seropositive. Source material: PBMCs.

CDR3 nucleotide sequence: TGTGCCAGCAGCTTGGTAGGGGGCGAAGTTTATGGAAACACCATATATTTT. Amino acids: CASSLVGGEVYGNTIYF. This chain joins TRBV5-6 and TRBJ1-3; 7 bases are shared with TRBD1. CDR1 and CDR2 from the germline V gene are SGHDT and YYEEEE. This CDR3 comprises 17 residues. Trimming took 0 bases from V and 3 from J; bases not matched to a gene: 9. The complete variable domain, with remaining parts taken from reference TRBV5-6 and TRBJ1-3, reads DAGVTQSPTHLIKTRGQQVTLRCSPKSGHDTVSWYQQALGQGPQFIFQYYEEEERQRGNFPDRFSGHQFPNYSSELNVNALLLGDSALYLCASSLVGGEVYGNTIYFGEGSWLTVV.